Below, 3 T cell receptor beta chains from the same sample are listed, as sequenced in a study of cytomegalovirus exposure and HLA in healthy donors. In the PCR, 60 Vbeta and 13 Jbeta primers were used. Using immunoSEQ multiplex PCR, the repertoire was profiled, and TCRdb retains in-frame clones only, with some absent. The sample includes roughly 100,000 clones, approximately 72% of them seen just once. The sequenced sample was PBMCs. The receptors were sampled from a man under 40 in good health and CMV-seronegative.

The rearrangement links TRBV27 to TRBJ2-5, with 7 bases fitting TRBD1. The germline V gene has CDR1 MNHEY and CDR2 SMNVEV (reference sequence). The CDR3 contains 14 residues. J was trimmed by 5 bases and V by 2 bases; bases with no gene match: 5. Here the CDR3 DNA reads TGTGCCAGCAGTTTAGGGACAGCTGGGGAGACCCAGTACTTC. It encodes CASSLGTAGETQYF.

The chain couples TRBV6-5 to TRBJ2-1; a weak D match, TRBD2 (6 bases). The V end lost 3 bases, the J end lost 5 bases, and 14 bases lay between the germline ends. CDR1 is MNHEY and CDR2 is SVGAGI in the germline V gene. The CDR3 sequence is 15 residues long. CDR3 in amino acids: CASSYPGTPNNEQFF. The CDR3 bases are TGTGCCAGCAGTTATCCCGGGACTCCGAACAATGAGCAGTTCTTC.

This chain connects TRBV27 to TRBJ2-1; 7 bases are a match to TRBD1. J was trimmed by 3 bases and V by 4 bases; bases with no gene match: 12. The CDR3 has 17 residues. CDR1 MNHEY and CDR2 SMNVEV come from the germline V gene (reference sequence). The CDR3 loop reads CASSSPPPRTGYNEQFF. Written as DNA, the CDR3 is TGTGCCAGCAGTTCCCCTCCCCCCCGGACAGGCTACAATGAGCAGTTCTTC.